A selection of T cell receptor beta chains follows, all from one sample in a study of blood T cell repertoires in COVID-19. Assay: immunoSEQ multiplex PCR; the TCRdb copy retains only in-frame clones and omits some. The table shows approximately 190,000 clones, with over 80% occurring only once. Sequencing was performed on PBMCs or T cells enriched from blood (not recorded which). Receptor source: a woman in her twenties or thirties who had been exposed to COVID-19. CDR3s include the opening cysteine and the closing phenylalanine or tryptophan. The D gene is left open where the match is weak. Expanded clones get a size class; other rows say once, few or many, or leave the size out.

v_gene: TRBV29-1
abundance: -
d_gene: TRBD1
j_gene: TRBJ1-3
CDR3nt: TGCAGCGCGAAGACAGGGCAGCCCTCTGGAAACACCATATATTTT
CDR3aa: CSAKTGQPSGNTIYF

v_gene: TRBV27
abundance: -
d_gene: -
j_gene: TRBJ1-2
CDR3nt: TGTGCCAGCAGCCTGACAGTTAACTATGGCTACACCTTC
CDR3aa: CASSLTVNYGYTF

v_gene: TRBV4-1
abundance: -
d_gene: TRBD1
j_gene: TRBJ1-1
CDR3nt: TGCGCCAGCAGCCAAGATAGGACAGGGGGTTTCAAGGCTTTCTTT
CDR3aa: CASSQDRTGGFKAFF

v_gene: TRBV11-3
abundance: -
d_gene: TRBD1
j_gene: TRBJ1-5
CDR3nt: TGTGCCCAGACAGGGTTCAATCAGCCCCAGCATTTT
CDR3aa: CAQTGFNQPQHF

v_gene: TRBV7-9
abundance: -
d_gene: TRBD1
j_gene: TRBJ1-1
CDR3nt: TGTGCCAGCAGCTTAACAGGGGGCGCGGGGGCTTTCTTT
CDR3aa: CASSLTGGAGAFF

v_gene: TRBV29-1
abundance: few
d_gene: -
j_gene: TRBJ2-5
CDR3nt: TGCAGCGTTGAAGGCGGGCTAGAGTGGGGGACCCAGTACTTC
CDR3aa: CSVEGGLEWGTQYF

v_gene: TRBV25-1
abundance: -
d_gene: -
j_gene: TRBJ1-1
CDR3nt: TGTGCCAGCAGTGAATTTGCGGGGTACACTGAAGCTTTCTTT
CDR3aa: CASSEFAGYTEAFF

v_gene: TRBV24-1
abundance: few
d_gene: -
j_gene: TRBJ1-1
CDR3nt: TGTGCCACCAGTGAGCAGTACATGAACACTGAAGCTTTCTTT
CDR3aa: CATSEQYMNTEAFF

v_gene: TRBV3-1/TRBV3-2
abundance: -
d_gene: TRBD2
j_gene: TRBJ2-7
CDR3nt: TGTGCCAGTCGATCGACTAGCTCTTCCTACGAGCAGTACTTC
CDR3aa: CASRSTSSSYEQYF

v_gene: TRBV5-5
abundance: -
d_gene: TRBD1
j_gene: TRBJ1-2
CDR3nt: TGTGCCAGCAGCCCCTCTGGGGTTACAGGGGATCGCTACACCTTC
CDR3aa: CASSPSGVTGDRYTF

v_gene: TRBV7-8
abundance: -
d_gene: TRBD1
j_gene: TRBJ1-2
CDR3nt: TGTGCCAGCAGCTTAGCTGTGACAGGGAAACCCAGGGATGGCTACACCTTC
CDR3aa: CASSLAVTGKPRDGYTF

v_gene: TRBV6-5
abundance: once
d_gene: -
j_gene: TRBJ1-4
CDR3nt: TGTGCCAGCAGTTACGCGTTGGACAGCACTAATGAAAAACTGTTTTTT
CDR3aa: CASSYALDSTNEKLFF

v_gene: TRBV5-5
abundance: once
d_gene: TRBD1
j_gene: TRBJ1-2
CDR3nt: TGTGCCAGCAGCGTGGACAGGGGGGACGGCTACACCTTC
CDR3aa: CASSVDRGDGYTF

v_gene: TRBV30
abundance: -
d_gene: -
j_gene: TRBJ1-2
CDR3nt: TGTGCCTGGAGTGTACAGGGATGGGGCTACACCTTC
CDR3aa: CAWSVQGWGYTF

v_gene: TRBV5-4
abundance: -
d_gene: TRBD1
j_gene: TRBJ1-1
CDR3nt: TGTGCCAGCAGCTTGGCCAGGGGGGAAGCTTTCTTT
CDR3aa: CASSLARGEAFF

v_gene: TRBV27
abundance: -
d_gene: TRBD1
j_gene: TRBJ1-1
CDR3nt: TGTGCCAGCCAGTACAGGGGCGATATGAACACTGAAGCTTTCTTT
CDR3aa: CASQYRGDMNTEAFF

v_gene: TRBV6-5
abundance: few
d_gene: -
j_gene: TRBJ1-1
CDR3nt: TGTGCCAGCAGTTACTCGGCGAACACTGAAGCTTTCTTT
CDR3aa: CASSYSANTEAFF

v_gene: TRBV12-5
abundance: -
d_gene: -
j_gene: TRBJ1-1
CDR3nt: TGTGCTAGTGGTGTATCAGGGAACACTGAAGCTTTCTTT
CDR3aa: CASGVSGNTEAFF

v_gene: TRBV19
abundance: -
d_gene: -
j_gene: TRBJ2-6
CDR3nt: TGTGCCAGTAGGATATACCATATAGCGGTGGACTCTGGGGCCAACGTCCTGACTTTC
CDR3aa: CASRIYHIAVDSGANVLTF

v_gene: TRBV11-1
abundance: many
d_gene: -
j_gene: TRBJ2-4
CDR3nt: TGTGCCAGCAGCTTATCGCTAGATAGCATTCAGTACTTC
CDR3aa: CASSLSLDSIQYF

v_gene: TRBV6-5
abundance: -
d_gene: TRBD1
j_gene: TRBJ1-6
CDR3nt: TGTGCCAGCAGTTATAACGACAGGGGAAATTCACCCCTCCACTTT
CDR3aa: CASSYNDRGNSPLHF

v_gene: TRBV6-2/TRBV6-3
abundance: -
d_gene: -
j_gene: TRBJ1-5
CDR3nt: TGTGCCAGCAGTTACTTACCGGGACCGAGGGTGGGGGCGAATCAGCCCCAGCATTTT
CDR3aa: CASSYLPGPRVGANQPQHF

v_gene: TRBV7-9
abundance: -
d_gene: TRBD1
j_gene: TRBJ1-6
CDR3nt: TGTGCCAGCAGCTTAGGCGGACAGGGAAATTCACCCCTCCACTTT
CDR3aa: CASSLGGQGNSPLHF

v_gene: TRBV10-3
abundance: -
d_gene: -
j_gene: TRBJ2-2
CDR3nt: TGTGCCATCAGTGAGTCTGTCCAAACCGGGGAGCTGTTTTTT
CDR3aa: CAISESVQTGELFF

v_gene: TRBV19
abundance: -
d_gene: TRBD1
j_gene: TRBJ1-1
CDR3nt: TGTGCCAGTAGCTTACAGGGGGACACTGAAGCTTTCTTT
CDR3aa: CASSLQGDTEAFF

v_gene: TRBV10-1
abundance: -
d_gene: -
j_gene: TRBJ1-2
CDR3nt: TGCGCCAGCAGTTCACGGGGGACGCCTTATGGCTACACCTTC
CDR3aa: CASSSRGTPYGYTF

v_gene: TRBV27
abundance: -
d_gene: -
j_gene: TRBJ1-2
CDR3nt: TGTGCCAGCAGTTCCCAGGGCCCGGCGTACTATGGCTACACCTTC
CDR3aa: CASSSQGPAYYGYTF

v_gene: TRBV2
abundance: -
d_gene: -
j_gene: TRBJ2-7
CDR3nt: TGTGCCAGCAGTGTGAGCTACGAGCAGTACTTC
CDR3aa: CASSVSYEQYF

v_gene: TRBV5-1
abundance: few
d_gene: -
j_gene: TRBJ1-2
CDR3nt: TGCGCCAGCAGCTTGACAGGGAACGAGTATGGCTACACCTTC
CDR3aa: CASSLTGNEYGYTF

v_gene: TRBV10-3
abundance: -
d_gene: -
j_gene: TRBJ1-2
CDR3nt: TGTGCAATCGGGGGGGACTATGGCTACACCTTC
CDR3aa: CAIGGDYGYTF

v_gene: TRBV9
abundance: -
d_gene: TRBD2
j_gene: TRBJ2-5
CDR3nt: TGTGCCAGCAGCCCTAGCGGGGGACAAGAGACCCAGTACTTC
CDR3aa: CASSPSGGQETQYF

v_gene: TRBV2
abundance: -
d_gene: -
j_gene: TRBJ2-5
CDR3nt: TGTGCCAGCAGTGATAGGGGTTTGGGGCAAGAGACCCAGTACTTC
CDR3aa: CASSDRGLGQETQYF

v_gene: TRBV18
abundance: -
d_gene: -
j_gene: TRBJ2-1
CDR3nt: TGTGCCAGCTCAACTACTCGACTAGACACACCAAAGACGGGCTCCTACAATGAGCAGTTCTTC
CDR3aa: CASSTTRLDTPKTGSYNEQFF

v_gene: TRBV27
abundance: few
d_gene: -
j_gene: TRBJ1-2
CDR3nt: TGTGCCAGCAGTTTAAATCCCGTCCTTAACTATGGCTACACCTTC
CDR3aa: CASSLNPVLNYGYTF

v_gene: TRBV6-6
abundance: -
d_gene: -
j_gene: TRBJ2-1
CDR3nt: TGTGCCAGCAGTATGTGGGCGTACGATGAGCAGTTCTTC
CDR3aa: CASSMWAYDEQFF

v_gene: TRBV6-2/TRBV6-3
abundance: -
d_gene: -
j_gene: TRBJ2-1
CDR3nt: TGTGCCAGCAGTTACGGGGTTGCGGGGTCCGGTGGCAATGAGCAGTTCTTC
CDR3aa: CASSYGVAGSGGNEQFF

v_gene: TRBV2
abundance: -
d_gene: -
j_gene: TRBJ1-4
CDR3nt: TGTGCCAGCAGTGTCCAGGCCAGCACTAATGAAAAACTGTTTTTT
CDR3aa: CASSVQASTNEKLFF